This paragraph reports one TCR beta chain. The data were produced by immunoSEQ multiplex PCR, yet TCRdb's version contains in-frame clones alone and is incomplete. The profile shows over 80,000 clones, more than 70% of them singletons. These data are taken from a study of blood T cell repertoires in COVID-19. The CDR3 contains 12 residues. V was cut by 6 bases and J by 9 bases, with 13 bases left in between. This chain links TRBV12-3 or TRBV12-4 with TRBJ2-3; maybe TRBD2 (5 bases). Sample: peripheral blood. The TCR was taken from a human donor in a cohort sampled during active COVID-19. Here the CDR3 reads CASSLGVGTQYF. CDR3 in DNA: TGTGCCAGCAGCCTCGGGGTTGGGACGCAGTATTTT.